Listed here is a single TCR beta chain. The CDR3 runs 15 residues. Trimming took off 2 bases at V and 7 bases at J, with 18 bases between the two ends. CDR1 and CDR2 (germline): LGHNT, FRNRAP. The data were taken from a study of identifying expanded T cells in peripheral blood. Generated by immunoSEQ multiplex PCR, the TCRdb table keeps only in-frame clones and is missing some. The sample holds some 77,000 clones; around 90% are singletons and the top ten take 15% to 20%. Input material: blood. This receptor was obtained from a person aged 18 to 75 in good health. J is TRBJ2-7 and V is TRBV12-5; tentative D call: TRBD1 (5 bases). The chain's CDR3 is CASGLPDGASGEQYF. The CDR3 DNA is TGTGCTAGTGGTTTGCCGGATGGGGCCTCCGGGGAGCAGTACTTC.